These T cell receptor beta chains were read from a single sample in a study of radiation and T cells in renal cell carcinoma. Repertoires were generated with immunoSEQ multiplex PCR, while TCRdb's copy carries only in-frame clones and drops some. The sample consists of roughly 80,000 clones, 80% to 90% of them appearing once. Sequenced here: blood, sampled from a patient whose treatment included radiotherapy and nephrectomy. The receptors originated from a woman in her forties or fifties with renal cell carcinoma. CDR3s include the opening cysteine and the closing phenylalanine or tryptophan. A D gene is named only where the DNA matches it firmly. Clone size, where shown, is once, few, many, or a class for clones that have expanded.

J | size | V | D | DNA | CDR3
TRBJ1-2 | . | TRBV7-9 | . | TGTGCCAGCAGCCCGACGGTTAACTATGGCTACACCTTC | CASSPTVNYGYTF
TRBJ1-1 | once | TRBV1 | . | TGCACCAGCAGCCAGCCATCTGGGGACAGGAGGGCCACTGAAGCTTTCTTT | CTSSQPSGDRRATEAFF
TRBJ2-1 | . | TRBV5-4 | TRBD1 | TGTGCCAGCAGCCGGACAGGGGGCGATGAGCAGTTCTTC | CASSRTGGDEQFF
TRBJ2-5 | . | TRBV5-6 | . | TGTGCCAGCAGCTTGGTAACGGGGAAAGAGACCCAGTACTTC | CASSLVTGKETQYF
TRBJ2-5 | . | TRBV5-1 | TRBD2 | TGCGCCAGCAGCAACGCCGGGACTAGCGGGGGGGCTCAAGAGACCCAGTACTTC | CASSNAGTSGGAQETQYF
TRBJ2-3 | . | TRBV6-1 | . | TGTGCCAGCAGTGGCCTGGGGACCATCACAGATACGCAGTATTTT | CASSGLGTITDTQYF
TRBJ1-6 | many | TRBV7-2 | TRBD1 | TGTGCCAGCAGCTTGGACAGGGATAATTCACCCCTCCACTTT | CASSLDRDNSPLHF
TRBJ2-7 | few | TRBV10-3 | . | TGTGCCATCAGTGAGCGAGGGAACGACGAGCAGTACTTC | CAISERGNDEQYF
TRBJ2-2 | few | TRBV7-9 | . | TGTGCCAGCAGCTGGTACCGGGACGGAAACACCGGGGAGCTGTTTTTT | CASSWYRDGNTGELFF
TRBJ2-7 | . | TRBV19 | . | TGTGCCAGTAGTGCGAGACGGGACACCTACGAGCAGTACTTC | CASSARRDTYEQYF
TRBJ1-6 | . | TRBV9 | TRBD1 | TGTGCCAGCAGCAGAAGGACAGGGCCGGATTCACCCCTCCACTTT | CASSRRTGPDSPLHF
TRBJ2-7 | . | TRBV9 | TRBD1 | TGTGCCAGCAGCGTAGTAGAGACAGGGTCTGAGTACTTC | CASSVVETGSEYF
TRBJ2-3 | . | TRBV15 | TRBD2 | TGTGCCACCAGCACAAGGGGCACTAGCGGGAGGGTTTGGGATACGCAGTATTTT | CATSTRGTSGRVWDTQYF
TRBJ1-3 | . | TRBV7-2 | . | TGTGCCAGCAGCCAAGTTTCAGGCTCGGACACCATATATTTT | CASSQVSGSDTIYF
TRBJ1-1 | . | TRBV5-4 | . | TGTGCCAGCGGTTACAAGTCAGCGCGCCACTCAATGAACACTGAAGCTTTCTTT | CASGYKSARHSMNTEAFF
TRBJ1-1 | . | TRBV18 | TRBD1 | TGTGCCAGCTCACCATCGGGGACAGGCGTGCACACTGAAGCTTTCTTT | CASSPSGTGVHTEAFF
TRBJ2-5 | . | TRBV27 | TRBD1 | TGTGCCAGCAGCCCGACAGGGCAGATATCGACGACCCAGTACTTC | CASSPTGQISTTQYF
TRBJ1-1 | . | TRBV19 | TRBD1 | TGTGCCAGTAGTGAGACCGGGACAGGGTTCACTGAAGCTTTCTTT | CASSETGTGFTEAFF
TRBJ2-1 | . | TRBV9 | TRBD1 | TGTGCCAGCACCGCTACGCCGGGCAGGGGGAGTAATGAGCAGTTCTTC | CASTATPGRGSNEQFF
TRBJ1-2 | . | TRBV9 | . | TGTGCCAGCAGCGTAGCAGTCAGGGCTAACTATGGCTACACCTTC | CASSVAVRANYGYTF
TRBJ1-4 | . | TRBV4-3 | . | TGCGCCAGCAGCCTCGGTTGGGGTACTAATGAAAAACTGTTTTTT | CASSLGWGTNEKLFF
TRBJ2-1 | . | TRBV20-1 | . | TGCAGTGCTAGAGACAATGAGCAGTTCTTC | CSARDNEQFF
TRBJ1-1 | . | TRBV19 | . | TGTGCCAGTAGTCGCGGGGAGTTGACGGCTACTGAAGCTTTCTTT | CASSRGELTATEAFF
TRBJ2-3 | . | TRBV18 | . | TGTGCCAGCTCACCAGCCGCCCCCACCGGGGCAGATACGCAGTATTTT | CASSPAAPTGADTQYF
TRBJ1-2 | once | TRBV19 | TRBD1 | TGTGCCAGTAGTAGGGGAGGGGGCACACGGAACTATGGCTACACCTTC | CASSRGGGTRNYGYTF
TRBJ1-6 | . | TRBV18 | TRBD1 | TGTGCCAGCTCACGATCTATCGGACAGGGGGGAAATTCACCCCTCCACTTT | CASSRSIGQGGNSPLHF
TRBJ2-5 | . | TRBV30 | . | TGTGCCTGGAGTGTCCTAGGGGTTCCTGAGACCCAGTACTTC | CAWSVLGVPETQYF
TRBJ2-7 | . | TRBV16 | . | TGTGCCAGCAGCCAGTCCGACAGATTATACGAGCAGTACTTC | CASSQSDRLYEQYF
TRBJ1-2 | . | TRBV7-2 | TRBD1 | TGTGCCAGCAGCCCGTGGGACAGGTATGGCTACACCTTC | CASSPWDRYGYTF
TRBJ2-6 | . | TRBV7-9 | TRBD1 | TGTGCCAGCAGCCTCTACAGGGGGACAGATGGGGCCAACGTCCTGACTTTC | CASSLYRGTDGANVLTF
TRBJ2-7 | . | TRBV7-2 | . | TGTGCCAGCAGCAAATGGCACGGGACTTCGAACGAGCAGTACTTC | CASSKWHGTSNEQYF
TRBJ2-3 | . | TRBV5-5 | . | TGTGCCAGCAGCTTGGTTCGGGTCACAGATACGCAGTATTTT | CASSLVRVTDTQYF
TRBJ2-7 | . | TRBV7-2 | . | TGTGCCAGCAGCCTACAGGGGGGGGCCTACGAGCAGTACTTC | CASSLQGGAYEQYF
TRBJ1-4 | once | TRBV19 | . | TGTGCCACCAGGATAAAACCAACTAATGAAAAACTGTTTTTT | CATRIKPTNEKLFF
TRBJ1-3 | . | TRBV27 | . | TGTGCCAGCAGTTCGAGGCCCATACCCCAATCTGGAAACACCATATATTTT | CASSSRPIPQSGNTIYF
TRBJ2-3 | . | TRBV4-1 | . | TGCGCCAGCAGCCAAGGACAGTTCACAGATACGCAGTATTTT | CASSQGQFTDTQYF
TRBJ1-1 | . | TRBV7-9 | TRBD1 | TGTGCCAGCAGTTTTTCCCGGGACAGGGGGGGAGCTTTCTTT | CASSFSRDRGGAFF
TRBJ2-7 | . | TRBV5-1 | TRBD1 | TGCGCCAGCAGTACCGGGACAGGGGAGGGCTCCTACGAGCAGTACTTC | CASSTGTGEGSYEQYF
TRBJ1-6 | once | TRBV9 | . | TGTGCCAGCAGCGCTCGAGAGGGGCCCGGTTCACCCCTCCACTTT | CASSAREGPGSPLHF
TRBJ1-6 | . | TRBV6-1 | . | TGTGCCAGCAGTCTAGTAGGGAATTCACCCCTCCACTTT | CASSLVGNSPLHF
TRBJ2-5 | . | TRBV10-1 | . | TGCGCCAGCAGTGAATCCAGGTTTCTGGGGACCCAGTACTTC | CASSESRFLGTQYF
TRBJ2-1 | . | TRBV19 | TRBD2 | TGTGCCAGATGGACATTCGCGACTAGCGGGGGGGTATTCTACAATGAGCAGTTCTTC | CARWTFATSGGVFYNEQFF
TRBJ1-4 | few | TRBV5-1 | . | TGCGCCAGCAGCTTGGGGTTCCGGGGAGGGGATGAAAAACTGTTTTTT | CASSLGFRGGDEKLFF
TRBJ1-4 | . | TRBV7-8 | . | TGTGCCAGCAGCTTAGGGGGGACTCGCGGATTTGAAAAACTGTTTTTT | CASSLGGTRGFEKLFF
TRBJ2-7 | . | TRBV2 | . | TGTGCCAGCAATAGACAGTTAACCTACGAGCAGTACTTC | CASNRQLTYEQYF
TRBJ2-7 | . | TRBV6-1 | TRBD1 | TGTGCCAGCAGTCCTGGGACAGGGACGGGCGAGCAGTACTTC | CASSPGTGTGEQYF
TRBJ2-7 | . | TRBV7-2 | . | TGTGCCAGCAGCTTAGAATCCGGTAGACAGACGCTTTACGAGCAGTACTTC | CASSLESGRQTLYEQYF
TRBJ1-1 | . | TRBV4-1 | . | TGCGCCAGCAGCCAACCGCAGGTTTTCTCTGAAGCTTTCTTT | CASSQPQVFSEAFF
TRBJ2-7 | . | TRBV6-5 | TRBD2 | TGTGCCAGCAGTTCTAGCGGAAGCTCCTACGAGCAGTACTTC | CASSSSGSSYEQYF
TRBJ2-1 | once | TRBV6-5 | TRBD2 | TGTGCCAGCAGTGTTAGCGGGACTGGCAATGAGCAGTTCTTC | CASSVSGTGNEQFF
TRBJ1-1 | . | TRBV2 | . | TGTGCCAGCAGGGGGTCTTTCGACACTGAAGCTTTCTTT | CASRGSFDTEAFF
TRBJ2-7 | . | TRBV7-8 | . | TGTGCCAGCAGCTTATCCCTTACCTACGAGCAGTACTTC | CASSLSLTYEQYF
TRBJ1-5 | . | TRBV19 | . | TGTGCCAGTAGTATAGAGTTGTTACAGCCCCAGCATTTT | CASSIELLQPQHF
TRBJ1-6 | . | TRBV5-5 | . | TGTGCCAGCAGCTTGGGAGGGAATTCACCCCTCCACTTT | CASSLGGNSPLHF